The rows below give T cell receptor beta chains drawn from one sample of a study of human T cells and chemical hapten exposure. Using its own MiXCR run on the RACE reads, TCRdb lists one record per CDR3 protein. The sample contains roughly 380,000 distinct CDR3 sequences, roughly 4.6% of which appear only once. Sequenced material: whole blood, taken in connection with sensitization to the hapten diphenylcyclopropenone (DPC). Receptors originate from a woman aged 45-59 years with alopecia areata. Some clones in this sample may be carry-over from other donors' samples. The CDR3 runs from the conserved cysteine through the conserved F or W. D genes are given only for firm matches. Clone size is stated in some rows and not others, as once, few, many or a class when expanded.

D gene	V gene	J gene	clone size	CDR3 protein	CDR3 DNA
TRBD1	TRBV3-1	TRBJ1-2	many	CASSQAPQRQGSNYGYTF	TGTGCCAGCAGCCAAGCCCCGCAGAGACAGGGATCCAACTATGGCTACACCTTC
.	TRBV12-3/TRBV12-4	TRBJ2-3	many	CASIGPGPLGGDTQYF	TGTGCCAGCATTGGGCCGGGTCCCCTAGGGGGAGATACGCAGTATTTT
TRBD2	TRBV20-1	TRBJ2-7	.	CSASWGLAAYEQYF	TGCAGTGCTAGTTGGGGACTAGCGGCCTACGAGCAGTACTTC
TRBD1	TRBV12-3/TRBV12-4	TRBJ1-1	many	CASSPPGQGAAFF	TGTGCCAGCAGTCCCCCGGGACAGGGAGCAGCTTTCTTT
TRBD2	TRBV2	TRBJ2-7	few	CASSPASGSEQYF	TGTGCCAGCAGTCCGGCTAGCGGGAGTGAGCAGTACTTC
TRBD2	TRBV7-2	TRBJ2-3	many	CASSGPGLVGTDTQYF	TGTGCCAGCAGCGGACCGGGACTAGTTGGCACAGATACGCAGTATTTT
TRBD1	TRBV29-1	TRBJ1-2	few	CSVALGTGGHGYTF	TGCAGCGTGGCCCTTGGGACAGGGGGTCATGGCTACACCTTC
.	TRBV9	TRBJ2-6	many	CASSVGGVGANVLTF	TGTGCCAGCAGCGTAGGCGGGGTCGGGGCCAACGTCCTGACTTTC
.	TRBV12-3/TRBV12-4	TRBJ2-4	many	CASSSDGLAKNIQYF	TGTGCCAGCAGTTCGGACGGACTAGCCAAAAACATTCAGTACTTC
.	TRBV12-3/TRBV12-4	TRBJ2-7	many	CASSFWAGPRYEQYF	TGTGCCAGCAGCTTTTGGGCGGGCCCCCGCTACGAGCAGTACTTC
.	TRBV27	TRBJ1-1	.	CASSLEAQGRAEAFF	TGTGCCAGCAGTTTAGAAGCGCAGGGAAGGGCTGAAGCTTTCTTT
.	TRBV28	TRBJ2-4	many	CASSLNAIQYF	TGTGCCAGCAGTTTAAACGCCATTCAGTACTTC
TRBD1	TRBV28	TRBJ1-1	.	CASSLHKGQGKAFF	TGTGCCAGCAGTTTACATAAGGGACAGGGAAAAGCTTTCTTT
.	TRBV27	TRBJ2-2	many	CASSWSRAGELFF	TGTGCCAGCAGTTGGTCGAGGGCCGGGGAGCTGTTTTTT
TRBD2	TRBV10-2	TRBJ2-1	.	CASNQPGLAYYNEQFF	TGCGCCAGCAACCAACCGGGACTAGCGTACTACAATGAGCAGTTCTTC